Following are 4 T cell receptor beta chains from one sample sequenced in a study of neurological immune-mediated disorders. TCRdb re-called the 5' RACE reads with MiXCR, one entry per CDR3 protein. The table records 45,000 to 55,000 distinct CDR3 sequences, approximately 5.8% of them present only once. Source material: CD4+ T cells from blood. Source of these receptors: a woman under 30 with multiple sclerosis.

This clonotype came up many times. The chain couples TRBV25-1 to TRBJ1-1, with no clear D. CDR1 is MGHDK and CDR2 is SYGVNS in the germline V gene. V was pared by 6 bases and J by 2 bases, with 4 bases between. This CDR3 spans 11 amino acids. CDR3 sequence: CASRVNTEAFF. In DNA, the CDR3 is TGTGCCAGCAGGGTAAACACTGAAGCTTTCTTT.

This clonotype has a count of ten or more. This chain uses TRBV2 with TRBJ2-3; perhaps TRBD1 as D (7 bases). The CDR3 contains 17 residues. V was cut by 1 base and J by 1 base, with 15 bases left in between. Germline CDR1 and CDR2: SNHLY and FYNNEI. This chain's CDR3 is CASSEESRGVGTDTQYF. In DNA, the CDR3 is TGTGCCAGCAGTGAAGAATCCAGGGGGGTCGGCACAGATACGCAGTATTTT.

The chain is built from TRBV5-1 and TRBJ2-1; D may be TRBD1 or TRBD2 (6 bases each). CDR1 and CDR2 (germline): SGHRS, YFSETQ. Trimming took off 7 bases at V and 5 bases at J, with 19 bases between the two ends. The CDR3 runs to 15 residues. This CDR3 reads CASLAEGGTNNEQFF. The CDR3 DNA sequence: TGCGCCAGCTTGGCCGAGGGGGGTACAAACAATGAGCAGTTCTTC. The complete variable domain, with remaining parts taken from reference TRBV5-1 and TRBJ2-1, reads KAGVTQTPRYLIKTRGQQVTLSCSPISGHRSVSWYQQTPGQGLQFLFEYFSETQRNKGNFPGRFSGRQFSNSRSEMNVSTLELGDSALYLCASLAEGGTNNEQFFGPGTRLTVL.

This clonotype was seen many times. The CDR3: CSAQTNRDRVFSQPQHF. CDR3 nucleotides: TGCAGTGCTCAGACTAACCGGGACAGGGTGTTTAGTCAGCCCCAGCATTTT. This sequence joins TRBV20-1 and TRBJ1-5; 9 bases line up with TRBD1. From germline, CDR1 is DFQATT and CDR2 SNEGSKA (reference sequence). CDR3 size: 17 residues. The J segment lost 6 bases and the V segment lost 5 bases, leaving 17 bases of the junction unmatched.